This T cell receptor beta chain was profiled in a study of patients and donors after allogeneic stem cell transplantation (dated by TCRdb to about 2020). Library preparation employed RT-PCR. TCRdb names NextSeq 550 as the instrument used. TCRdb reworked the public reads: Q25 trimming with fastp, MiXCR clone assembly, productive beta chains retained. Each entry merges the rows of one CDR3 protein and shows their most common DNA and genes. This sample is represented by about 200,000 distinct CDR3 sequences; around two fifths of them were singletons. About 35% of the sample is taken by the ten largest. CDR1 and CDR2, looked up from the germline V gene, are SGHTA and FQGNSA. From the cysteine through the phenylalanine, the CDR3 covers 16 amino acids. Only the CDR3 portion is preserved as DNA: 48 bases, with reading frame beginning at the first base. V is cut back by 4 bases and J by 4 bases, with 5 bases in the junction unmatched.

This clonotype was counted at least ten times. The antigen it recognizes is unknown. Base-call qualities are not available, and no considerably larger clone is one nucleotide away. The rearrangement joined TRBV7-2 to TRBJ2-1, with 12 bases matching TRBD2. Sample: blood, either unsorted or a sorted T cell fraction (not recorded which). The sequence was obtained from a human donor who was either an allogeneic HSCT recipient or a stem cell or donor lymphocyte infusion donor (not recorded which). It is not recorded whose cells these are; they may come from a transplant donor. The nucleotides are TGTGCCAGCAGCTCGGGACTAGCGGGTGTTTACAATGAGCAGTTCTTC. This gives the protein CASSSGLAGVYNEQFF.